These T cell receptor beta chains were read from a single sample in a study of neurological immune-mediated disorders. MiXCR, applied by TCRdb to the 5' RACE reads, yields one record per CDR3 protein. Here the sample spans about 62,000 distinct CDR3 sequences, around 5.2% being singletons. The sample comprised PBMCs. The receptor set was obtained from a woman aged 45-65 years with multiple sclerosis. CDR3s include the opening cysteine and the closing phenylalanine or tryptophan. Each record gives: clone size, V gene, J gene, D gene, CDR3 DNA, CDR3 protein. The D gene is left open where the match is weak. Only part of the rows carry a size: once, few, many, or a class if the clone is expanded.

>many|TRBV4-1|TRBJ2-3|NA
TGCGCCAGCAGCCAAGGCGGGACCACAGATACGCAGTATTTT
CASSQGGTTDTQYF
>many|TRBV20-1|TRBJ1-6|NA
TGCAGTGCCCCACGGACAGTGAATTCACCCCTCCACTTT
CSAPRTVNSPLHF
>NA|TRBV12-3/TRBV12-4|TRBJ1-5|NA
TGTGCCAGCAGTTTGGGACACTCTTATAGCAATCAGCCCCAGCATTTT
CASSLGHSYSNQPQHF
>many|TRBV11-2|TRBJ1-1|NA
TGTGCCAGCAGCCTCGAGAACACTGAAGCTTTCTTT
CASSLENTEAFF
>many|TRBV20-1|TRBJ2-7|NA
TGCAGTGCCACGAACCGGGACACAACTATACTTAGATACGAGCAGTACTTC
CSATNRDTTILRYEQYF
>few|TRBV11-2|TRBJ2-2|NA
TGTGCCAGCAGCTTAGGACACTCTGCCGGGGAGCTGTTTTTT
CASSLGHSAGELFF
>many|TRBV7-9|TRBJ2-7|NA
TGTGCCAGCAGCTTAGACGGGATCTACGAGCAGTACTTC
CASSLDGIYEQYF
>many|TRBV20-1|TRBJ1-2|NA
TGCAGTGCTAGAGATCTGAGATTGGCTCACCCTGGCTACACCTTC
CSARDLRLAHPGYTF
>many|TRBV6-2/TRBV6-3|TRBJ1-5|NA
TGTGCCAGCAGTTACTCGGGGGGGTGGAATCAGCCCCAGCATTTT
CASSYSGGWNQPQHF
>many|TRBV6-6|TRBJ2-2|NA
TGTGCCAGCAGGGGGGTGGATGGACGACCGACCGGGGAGCTGTTTTTT
CASRGVDGRPTGELFF
>many|TRBV5-1|TRBJ1-3|TRBD1
TGCGCCAGCAGCGAAGAGGGACAGGGAGTCTCTGGAAACACCATATATTTT
CASSEEGQGVSGNTIYF
>few|TRBV20-1|TRBJ2-3|NA
TGCAGTGGGGGACTCTACACAGATACGCAGTATTTT
CSGGLYTDTQYF
>few|TRBV20-1|TRBJ1-4|TRBD1
TGCAGTGCCTACGACACAGGGGGGACTGAAAAACTGTTTTTT
CSAYDTGGTEKLFF
>many|TRBV7-9|TRBJ2-4|NA
TGTGCCAGCAGCTTAGAGTCCGGGGGAAAAAACATTCAGTACTTC
CASSLESGGKNIQYF
>many|TRBV10-1|TRBJ2-3|NA
TGCGCCAGCAGTGAGTCGAGGGGGGTCACAGATACGCAGTATTTT
CASSESRGVTDTQYF
>many|TRBV10-1|TRBJ2-2|NA
TGCGCCAGCAGCCTCGTCACCGGGGAGCTGTTTTTT
CASSLVTGELFF
>many|TRBV5-1|TRBJ2-3|NA
TGCGCCAGCAGCTTGGACGGGTCTAGCACAGATACGCAGTATTTT
CASSLDGSSTDTQYF
>many|TRBV4-3|TRBJ2-1|NA
TGCGCCAGCAGATTAGGGTGGCAGGGGTACAATGAGCAGTTCTTC
CASRLGWQGYNEQFF
>many|TRBV5-6|TRBJ1-2|TRBD1
TGTGCCAGCAGCGCAGGGGGACATGGCTACACCTTC
CASSAGGHGYTF
>many|TRBV10-3|TRBJ2-7|TRBD2
TGTGCCATCAGTGAGCTCCCGGGGGGTACCGAGTACTTC
CAISELPGGTEYF
>many|TRBV20-1|TRBJ2-3|NA
TGCAGTGCTAGTAGGGGGGCCGGACTGATCACAGATACGCAGTATTTT
CSASRGAGLITDTQYF
>many|TRBV5-1|TRBJ2-1|TRBD1
TGCGCCAGCAGCTTGAACGCAGGGGGAAGATACAATGAGCAGTTCTTC
CASSLNAGGRYNEQFF
>many|TRBV12-3/TRBV12-4|TRBJ2-7|NA
TGTGCCAGCGGGACAACCTCCTACGAGCAGTACTTC
CASGTTSYEQYF
>many|TRBV5-5|TRBJ1-5|TRBD1
TGTGCCAGCAGCTTGAACCCCGGGACAGACCAGCATTTT
CASSLNPGTDQHF
>many|TRBV4-3|TRBJ2-1|TRBD2
TGCGCCAGCAGCCAGCGGACTAGCGGGGAGTACAATGAGCAGTTCTTC
CASSQRTSGEYNEQFF
>NA|TRBV20-1|TRBJ1-2|TRBD1
TGCAGTGCTAGGGGGGACAGGCCCTATGGCTACACCTTC
CSARGDRPYGYTF
>few|TRBV9|TRBJ1-6|NA
TGTGCCAGCGGGACGGGGTATAATTCACCCCTCAACTTT
CASGTGYNSPLNF
>many|TRBV28|TRBJ2-3|TRBD1
TGTGCCAGCAGTATATACAGGGGGCAGTCCGATACGCAGTATTTT
CASSIYRGQSDTQYF
>NA|TRBV2|TRBJ1-5|NA
TGTGCCAGCAGGGGTAGGGGACATCAGCCCCAGAATTTT
CASRGRGHQPQNF
>many|TRBV5-5|TRBJ1-4|NA
TGTGCCAGCAGCTTAGCAGGGATGGGGAATGAAAAACTGTTTTTT
CASSLAGMGNEKLFF
>many|TRBV6-4|TRBJ2-3|TRBD2
TGTGCCAGCAGTTCTAGCGGGGGAACAGATACGCAGTATTTT
CASSSSGGTDTQYF
>many|TRBV11-3|TRBJ1-1|NA
TGTGCCAGCAGCTTAACTAACATGAACACTGAAGCTTTCTTT
CASSLTNMNTEAFF
>NA|TRBV19|TRBJ1-5|NA
TGTGCCAGTAGTCCAAGGGGGGGCGGAAGCAATCAGCCCCAGAATTTT
CASSPRGGGSNQPQNF
>many|TRBV4-2|TRBJ1-3|NA
TGTGCCAGCAGCCTCCTCCCTGACGCGGCTGGAAACACCATATATTTT
CASSLLPDAAGNTIYF
>NA|TRBV20-1|TRBJ2-7|NA
TGCAGTGCCTGGGGTCCTCTTGGGGGAAACTCCTACGAGCAGTACTTC
CSAWGPLGGNSYEQYF
>many|TRBV2|TRBJ1-1|TRBD1
TGTGCCAGCAGTGGGGAGACAGGGACTGAAGCTTTCTTT
CASSGETGTEAFF
>many|TRBV5-1|TRBJ1-1|TRBD1
TGCGCCAGCAGCAAGACAGGGGTGGGCACTGAAGCTTTCTTT
CASSKTGVGTEAFF
>few|TRBV6-5|TRBJ2-1|TRBD1
TGTGCCAGCAGTTACTCGCAGGGGGCTTACAATGAGCAGTTCTTC
CASSYSQGAYNEQFF
>NA|TRBV18|TRBJ2-3|NA
TGTGCCAGCTCACCAAGGTGGGCAGGGACAGATACGCAGTATTTT
CASSPRWAGTDTQYF
>many|TRBV20-1|TRBJ1-5|NA
TGCAGTGCTAGGGAGTCGTATAGCAATCAGCCCCAGCATTTT
CSARESYSNQPQHF
>few|TRBV7-8|TRBJ2-2|NA
TGTGCCAGCAGCTTAGTGGGTATTGGCTTCACCGGGGAGCTGTTTTTT
CASSLVGIGFTGELFF
>NA|TRBV18|TRBJ1-6|NA
TGTGCCAGCTCCACCATAGGGGTAACTCCCCTCAACTTT
CASSTIGVTPLNF